The source of this T cell receptor beta chain is a study of blood T cell repertoires in COVID-19. The V end was cut by 2 bases, the J end by 8 bases, with 12 bases between. Germline V CDR1 and CDR2: MNHEY, SMNVEV (reference sequence). The CDR3 is made up of 14 amino acids. Original methodology: Estimation of nucleated cell counts was performed using reference gene primer amplification. Measured with immunoSEQ multiplex PCR; TCRdb has only the in-frame clones, and not every one. V and J calls and clone size come straight from that table; D and trimming were deduced from the DNA. The sample has approximately 260,000 clones; 88% are singletons.

The sequence was obtained from a woman between 70 and 85 years old with COVID-19, enrolled during active disease. Sequencing was performed on peripheral blood. J is TRBJ1-4 and V is TRBV27, with D uncertain. In DNA, the CDR3 is TGTGCCAGCAGTTTAGTCGGGGTTGGGGAAAAACTGTTTTTT. Its protein is CASSLVGVGEKLFF.